What follows are 31 T cell receptor beta chains derived from one specimen sequenced in a study of shared clonotypes between healthy human individuals. Assay used: immunoSEQ multiplex PCR; TCRdb lists only in-frame clones, some missing. The sample holds about 2.1 million clones, about 93% seen once. Cells designated naive CD8 were CD45RO-negative and were positively selected for CCR7, with terminally differentiated effector memory CD45RA+ cells excluded. The sample taken for sequencing was naive CD8+ T cells from PBMCs. These receptors all come from a man aged 18 to 30 in good health. Some clones in this sample may be carry-over from other donors' samples.

This chain uses TRBV7-3 with TRBJ2-3; D not resolved. The CDR3 consists of 13 residues. Germline V lookup: CDR1 SGHTA, CDR2 FQGTGA. Trimming cost V 4 bases and J 6 bases, with 11 bases left between them. CDR3 in DNA: TGTGCCAGCAGCTCAATACTCGGGGATACGCAGTATTTT. As protein: CASSSILGDTQYF.

The gene calls are TRBV4-3 and TRBJ2-1; TRBD2 matches 13 bases. The ends lost 4 bases at V and 9 bases at J; junction bases unmatched: 9. Per the germline V gene, CDR1 is LGHNA and CDR2 is YSLEER. The CDR3 consists of 16 residues. Here the CDR3 reads CASSRGLAGVGGEQFF. CDR3 DNA sequence: TGCGCCAGCAGCCGAGGACTAGCGGGAGTTGGGGGTGAGCAGTTCTTC.

J is TRBJ1-3 and V is TRBV28, with a weak D call TRBD1 (5 bases). In germline, CDR1 is MDHEN, CDR2 SYDVKM. This CDR3 spans 16 amino acids. V was pared by 2 bases and J by 0 bases, with 11 bases between. This chain's CDR3 is CASSLAGEVSGNTIYF. The CDR3 DNA reads as TGTGCCAGCAGTTTAGCGGGGGAAGTCTCTGGAAACACCATATATTTT.

This chain joins TRBV29-1 and TRBJ1-1; no firm D call. CDR1 is SQVTM, CDR2 ANQGSEA, per germline. The length of the CDR3 is 12 residues. The V end was cut by 7 bases, the J end by 4 bases, with 13 bases between. CDR3 coding DNA: TGCAGCGCCAACTTGTTGGGCACTGAAGCTTTCTTT. This sequence encodes CSANLLGTEAFF.

Worth noting for this clone: Other DNA sequences from this sample encode an identical CDR3 as well. This chain connects TRBV7-8 to TRBJ2-5; TRBD1 matches at 9 bases. The trim removed 3 bases at V and 5 bases at J, leaving 4 bases unmatched. Germline CDR1 SGHVS, CDR2 FQNEAQ. This CDR3 has 14 amino acids. CDR3 nucleotides: TGTGCCAGCAGCTTGGACAGGGGATGGGAGACCCAGTACTTC. This translates into CASSLDRGWETQYF.

This clone was counted between two and nine times. The same CDR3 is also encoded by other DNA sequences in this sample. The rearrangement uses TRBV27 and TRBJ2-7; the D gene is possibly TRBD1 (5 bases). In germline, CDR1 is MNHEY, CDR2 SMNVEV (reference sequence). The CDR3 length is 12 residues. Between the trimmed V and J ends, which lost 4 bases and 3 bases, there was a span of 7 bases. CDR3 coding DNA: TGTGCCAGCAGTTACGACAGCTACGAGCAGTACTTC. Translated: CASSYDSYEQYF.

The chain has TRBV29-1 and TRBJ2-2; D might be TRBD1 (5 bases). CDR1 is SQVTM and CDR2 is ANQGSEA in the germline V gene. Trimming took off 7 bases at V and 1 base at J, with 13 bases between the two ends. This CDR3 is built from 14 residues. The CDR3 nucleotides read TGCAGCGCCACAGCCAGGGAGAACACCGGGGAGCTGTTTTTT. Amino acids: CSATARENTGELFF.

This chain joins TRBV10-1 and TRBJ1-3; D is ambiguous. The CDR3 is made up of 15 amino acids. V lost 3 bases and J 0 bases, leaving 9 bases between the germline ends. From germline, CDR1 is WNHNN and CDR2 SYGVQD (reference sequence). The CDR3 protein is CASSDQRSSGNTIYF. In DNA, the CDR3 is TGCGCCAGCAGTGACCAACGGAGCTCTGGAAACACCATATATTTT.

The V gene is TRBV4-1, the J gene TRBJ2-5; 9 nucleotides agree with TRBD1. The V and J ends lost 0 bases and 1 base, in that order; junction bases with no gene match: 6. The CDR3 is 17 amino acids. Germline CDR1 MGHRA, CDR2 YSYEKL. CDR3 nucleotides: TGCGCCAGCAGCCAAGATGGGACAGGGAGCCCCCAAGAGACCCAGTACTTC. Amino acid sequence: CASSQDGTGSPQETQYF.

Comment on this clone: Other nucleotide sequences in the sample specify the same CDR3. The chain is built from TRBV27 and TRBJ2-1; a weak D match, TRBD1 (6 bases). Looked up from germline, CDR1 is MNHEY and CDR2 is SMNVEV (reference sequence). CDR3 length: 13 residues. V lost 3 bases and J 5 bases, leaving 8 bases between the germline ends. The CDR3 nucleotides read TGTGCCAGCAGTTTCTCAGGGGACAATGAGCAGTTCTTC. Translating gives CASSFSGDNEQFF.

V and J are TRBV6-9 and TRBJ1-2; no reliable D call. The V and J ends lost 8 bases and 5 bases respectively, with 12 bases between them. The CDR3 runs to 12 residues. Germline values: CDR1 MNHGY, CDR2 SVAAGI. DNA for the CDR3: TGTGCCAGCCCCGGATCACCGTATGGCTACACCTTC. Its protein is CASPGSPYGYTF.

The gene calls are TRBV7-9 and TRBJ2-3, with unresolved D. The length of the CDR3 is 14 residues. CDR1 SEHNR and CDR2 FQNEAQ come from the germline V gene (reference sequence). V lost 1 base, J lost 3 bases, and 8 bases lay in between. The CDR3 DNA sequence: TGTGCCAGCAGCTTAGTCGACGTGACAGATACGCAGTATTTT. It is translated as CASSLVDVTDTQYF.

The gene calls are TRBV5-4 and TRBJ2-1; no clear D gene. Between the trimmed V and J ends, which lost 4 bases and 0 bases, there was a span of 11 bases. CDR1 SGHNT and CDR2 YYREEE come from the germline V gene (reference sequence). The CDR3 totals 15 residues. CDR3: CASSVDLSSYNEQFF. For the CDR3, the DNA is TGTGCCAGCAGCGTCGACTTGAGCTCCTACAATGAGCAGTTCTTC.

The chain carries TRBV11-2 and TRBJ2-5; D is perhaps TRBD2 (6 bases). Trimming took 0 bases from V and 5 from J, leaving 13 bases between them. The length of the CDR3 is 15 residues. CDR1 is SGHAT and CDR2 is FQNNGV in the germline V gene. The CDR3, as DNA: TGTGCCAGCAGCTTAGAGTTCCCAGGGAGGGAGACCCAGTACTTC. Protein product: CASSLEFPGRETQYF.

The rearrangement uses TRBV10-3 and TRBJ2-2, with D hard to call. From germline, CDR1 is ENHRY and CDR2 SYGVKD. V lost 5 bases and J lost 2, with 9 bases in between. The CDR3 runs 14 residues. This CDR3 is CAISRLSNTGELFF. Written as DNA, the CDR3 is TGTGCCATCAGTCGCTTATCTAACACCGGGGAGCTGTTTTTT.

The chain uses TRBV7-2 and TRBJ1-1, with D possibly matching TRBD1 (5 bases). The CDR3 contains 13 residues. V dropped 5 bases and J dropped 8 bases, with 15 bases sitting between them. Germline assignment: CDR1 SGHTA and CDR2 FQGNSA. The CDR3, as DNA: TGTGCCAGCAGCCCGGGGGGAGGGGCGGAAGCTTTCTTT. As protein: CASSPGGGAEAFF.

V is TRBV4-2 and J is TRBJ2-2; TRBD1 matches 10 bases. Losses at the gene ends were 2 bases for V and 4 bases for J; bases not matched to a gene: 10. CDR1 is LGHNA, CDR2 YNFKEQ, per germline. The CDR3 is 18 amino acids. The DNA of the CDR3 is TGTGCCAGCAGCCAACTAAGACAGGGGGCCGTGAGCACCGGGGAGCTGTTTTTT. Amino acid sequence: CASSQLRQGAVSTGELFF.

This clone was observed a single time. This chain joins TRBV7-8 and TRBJ2-7, with D uncertain. V dropped 1 base and J dropped 3 bases, with 13 bases sitting between them. The CDR3 is 15 residues long. The germline CDR1 and CDR2 sequences are SGHVS and FQNEAQ. In DNA, the CDR3 is TGTGCCAGCAGCTTAGAACTGGACCAAAGCTACGAGCAGTACTTC. Translating gives CASSLELDQSYEQYF.

The V and J genes are TRBV9 and TRBJ1-4, with a weak D call TRBD1 (5 bases). V lost 3 bases and J lost 8, with 17 bases in between. The V gene's germline CDR1 is SGDLS and CDR2 YYNGEE. CDR3 size: 15 residues. CDR3 in amino acids: CASSEGRAGSEKLFF. CDR3 sequence (DNA): TGTGCCAGCAGCGAGGGGAGGGCCGGCTCGGAAAAACTGTTTTTT.

The CDR3 coding sequence is TGTGCCAGCAGTCTAAGCATAAGACAGGGAAACACTGAAGCTTTCTTT. Protein sequence: CASSLSIRQGNTEAFF. This sequence joins TRBV7-9 and TRBJ1-1; 7 nucleotides agree with TRBD1. The CDR3 totals 16 residues. Trimming cost V 6 bases and J 2 bases; bases outside gene matches: 12. Germline V lookup: CDR1 SEHNR, CDR2 FQNEAQ (reference sequence).

This sequence joins TRBV2 and TRBJ2-7; 10 nucleotides agree with TRBD2. Germline loops: CDR1 SNHLY, CDR2 FYNNEI. Germline trimming cut 1 base from V and 4 bases from J; bases unmatched to any gene: 4. CDR3 length equals 15 residues. CDR3 residues: CASSEGLAGRYEQYF. CDR3 in DNA: TGTGCCAGCAGTGAAGGACTAGCGGGCCGATACGAGCAGTACTTC.

This rearrangement joins TRBV28 to TRBJ2-7; no clear D gene. Germline V gives CDR1 MDHEN, CDR2 SYDVKM. This CDR3 contains 16 residues. Trimming removed 5 bases from V and 3 bases from J, with 20 bases in between. DNA for the CDR3: TGTGCCAGCAGTCCCTCCGGACCCTGGATCATCTACGAGCAGTACTTC. Translated, it gives CASSPSGPWIIYEQYF. Full variable domain (rest looked up from reference TRBV28 and TRBJ2-7): DVKVTQSSRYLVKRTGEKVFLECVQDMDHENMFWYRQDPGLGLRLIYFSYDVKMKEKGDIPEGYSVSREKKERFSLILESASTNQTSMYLCASSPSGPWIIYEQYFGPGTRLTVT.

This chain uses TRBV11-3 with TRBJ2-2; D is ambiguous. The CDR3 runs to 16 residues. CDR1 and CDR2 from the germline V gene are SGHNT and YENEEA. V was trimmed by 5 bases and J by 4 bases, leaving 17 bases between them. The CDR3 DNA reads TGTGCCAGCAGCCCTAGGGCCGGTTCACTCACCGGGGAGCTGTTTTTT. This sequence encodes CASSPRAGSLTGELFF.

About this clone: The same CDR3 also results from other DNA sequences found in this sample. The V call is TRBV4-1, the J call TRBJ2-7, with D unresolved. V lost 0 bases to trimming and J lost 1 base, with 4 bases between them. The germline gives CDR1 MGHRA, CDR2 YSYEKL. The CDR3 is 13 residues long. CDR3 nucleotides: TGCGCCAGCAGCCAAGACTCATCCTACGAGCAGTACTTC. Amino acid sequence: CASSQDSSYEQYF.

The genes are TRBV27 and TRBJ2-4; 8 nucleotides line up with TRBD1. Trimming took 3 bases from V and 3 from J; bases not matched to a gene: 7. CDR3 size: 16 residues. Germline CDR1 MNHEY, CDR2 SMNVEV (reference sequence). CDR3: CASSLTGELGKNIQYF. The DNA for the CDR3 is TGTGCCAGCAGTTTGACAGGGGAGTTGGGCAAAAACATTCAGTACTTC.

V and J are TRBV5-1 and TRBJ1-2; TRBD1 might be the D (6 bases). The V end lost 4 bases, the J end lost 2 bases, and 18 bases lay between the germline ends. Germline loops: CDR1 SGHRS, CDR2 YFSETQ. The CDR3 extends over 16 amino acids. CDR3 sequence: CASSQNKQGSNYGYTF. CDR3 in DNA: TGCGCCAGCAGCCAAAACAAACAGGGATCGAACTATGGCTACACCTTC.

The chain is built from TRBV4-3 and TRBJ2-3; possibly TRBD2 for D (5 bases). Germline V CDR1 and CDR2: LGHNA, YSLEER. V was pared by 3 bases and J by 1 base, with 11 bases between. The CDR3 spans 15 residues. The CDR3 DNA reads as TGCGCCAGCAGCCAGCTAGCACGGGGCACAGATACGCAGTATTTT. The encoded protein is CASSQLARGTDTQYF.

The sample holds a few counts of this clone. This chain uses TRBV19 with TRBJ1-5; 8 bases map to TRBD1. This CDR3 region has 15 residues. The junction had 6 bases not matched to a gene; V was cut back by 7 bases and J by 1 base. CDR1 is LNHDA, CDR2 SQIVND, per germline (reference sequence). CDR3 in amino acids: CASIGRTGSNQPQHF. CDR3 DNA sequence: TGTGCCAGTATCGGACGGACAGGGAGCAATCAGCCCCAGCATTTT.

The chain is built from TRBV19 and TRBJ2-7; 7 bases are shared with TRBD1. Germline V gene data show CDR1 as LNHDA and CDR2 as SQIVND (reference sequence). The CDR3 length is 15 residues. V lost 6 bases and J lost 3; bases outside the gene matches: 11. Here the CDR3 reads CASSLSLDRIYEQYF. The DNA for the CDR3 is TGTGCCAGTAGCCTTTCCCTGGACAGGATCTACGAGCAGTACTTC.

V usage is TRBV15 and J usage is TRBJ2-7; 9 bases match TRBD1. V lost 5 bases to trimming and J lost 5 bases; unmatched junction nucleotides: 4. From germline, CDR1 is LNHNV and CDR2 YYDKDF (reference sequence). The CDR3 runs 13 residues. The DNA for the CDR3 is TGTGCCACCAGCCTGGACAGGGGCAACGAGCAGTACTTC. Its translation is CATSLDRGNEQYF.

This clone was recorded a few times. The V call is TRBV7-6, the J call TRBJ2-7; TRBD2 might be the D (5 bases). Germline CDR1 SGHVS, CDR2 FNYEAQ. V was trimmed by 5 bases and J by 7 bases, leaving 12 bases between them. This CDR3 spans 12 amino acids. CDR3 in amino acids: CASSPDSVEQYF. CDR3 nucleotides: TGTGCCAGCAGCCCGGACTCAGTAGAGCAGTACTTC.